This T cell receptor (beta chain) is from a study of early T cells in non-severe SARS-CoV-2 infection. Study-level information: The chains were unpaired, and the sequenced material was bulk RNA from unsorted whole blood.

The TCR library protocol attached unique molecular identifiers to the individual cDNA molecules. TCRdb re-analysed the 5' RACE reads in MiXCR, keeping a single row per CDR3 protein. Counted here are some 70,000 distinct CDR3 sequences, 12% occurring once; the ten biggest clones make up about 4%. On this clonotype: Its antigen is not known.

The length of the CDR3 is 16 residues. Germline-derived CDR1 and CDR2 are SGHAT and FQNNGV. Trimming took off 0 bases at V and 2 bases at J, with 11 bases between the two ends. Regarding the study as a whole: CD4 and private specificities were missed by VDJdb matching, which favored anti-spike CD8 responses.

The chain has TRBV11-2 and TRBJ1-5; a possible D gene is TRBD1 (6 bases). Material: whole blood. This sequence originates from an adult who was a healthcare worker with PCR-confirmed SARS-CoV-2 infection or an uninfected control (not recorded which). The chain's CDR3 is CASSLDRGVGNQPQHF. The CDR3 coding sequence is TGTGCCAGCAGCTTAGATAGGGGGGTCGGCAATCAGCCCCAGCATTTT.